A single sample gave rise to the 7 T cell receptor beta chains below, sequenced in a study of T cell repertoires in cytomegalovirus infection. No antigens are known for them. TCRdb re-derived calls from the reads in MiXCR, one entry per CDR3 protein. The table lists hundreds of thousands of distinct CDR3 sequences, around 29% of them singletons. Material: cultured CD8+ T cells from PBMCs, obtained from culture after CMV antigen stimulation. All receptors come from a human donor in good health (CMV status not recorded). Some clones in this sample may be carry-over from other donors' samples.

This chain uses TRBV12-3 or TRBV12-4 with TRBJ2-4, with D uncertain. The V end lost 1 base, the J end lost 11 bases, and 9 bases lay between the germline ends. The CDR3 length is 12 residues. This chain's CDR3 is CASSLGAVFQYF. CDR3 sequence (DNA): TGTGCCAGCAGTTTAGGGGCAGTCTTTCAGTACTTC.

The V and J genes are TRBV27 and TRBJ2-3, with D tentatively TRBD1 (5 bases). V was cut by 4 bases and J by 5 bases, with 7 bases left in between. This CDR3 comprises 12 residues. Germline CDR1 MNHEY, CDR2 SMNVEV (reference sequence). The CDR3 sequence: CASSWGQDTQYF. DNA for the CDR3: TGTGCCAGCAGTTGGGGCCAAGATACGCAGTATTTT.

The chain joins TRBV2 to TRBJ2-3; D call uncertain. Per the germline V gene, CDR1 is SNHLY and CDR2 is FYNNEI. This CDR3 has 15 amino acids. With 2 bases removed from V and 2 bases from J, the gap between germline ends came to 11 bases. In DNA, the CDR3 is TGTGCCAGCAGTGAAAGTAGCCGTTTCACAGATACGCAGTATTTT. Amino acid sequence: CASSESSRFTDTQYF.

V gene TRBV27 combines with J gene TRBJ1-5; D not certain. The V end lost 6 bases, the J end lost 3 bases, and 15 bases lay between the germline ends. The CDR3 is made up of 15 amino acids. Per germline, CDR1 MNHEY and CDR2 SMNVEV (reference sequence). CDR3 nucleotide sequence: TGTGCCAGCAGGACCTCCGGTACTATCAATCAGCCCCAGCATTTT. Residues: CASRTSGTINQPQHF.

The chain employs TRBV6-8 and TRBJ2-2; 8 bases map to TRBD1. The trim removed 9 bases at V and 3 bases at J, leaving 12 bases unmatched. The CDR3 consists of 16 residues. In germline, CDR1 is MNHGY, CDR2 SAAAGT. The CDR3 region is CASSLEAGGHTGELFF. The CDR3 nucleotides read TGTGCCAGTTCCCTCGAGGCAGGGGGCCACACCGGGGAGCTGTTTTTT.

The sample holds a few counts of this clonotype. This sequence joins TRBV7-8 and TRBJ1-2, with 7 nucleotides matching TRBD1. Germline values: CDR1 SGHVS, CDR2 FQNEAQ. Losses at the gene ends were 1 base for V and 4 bases for J; bases not matched to a gene: 3. The CDR3 covers 14 residues. The CDR3 sequence is CASSLGRTGYGYTF. As DNA, the CDR3 is TGTGCCAGCAGCTTAGGGAGGACAGGCTATGGCTACACCTTC.

This clonotype was counted a few times. The chain has TRBV7-6 and TRBJ2-2; 10 bases map to TRBD2. The CDR3 covers 18 residues. V lost 5 bases, J lost 4 bases, and 13 bases stayed unmatched. Germline V gene sequence: CDR1 SGHVS, CDR2 FNYEAQ. CDR3 region: CASSGPSWVAGGTGELFF. The CDR3 DNA is TGTGCCAGCAGCGGACCGTCATGGGTAGCGGGGGGCACCGGGGAGCTGTTTTTT.